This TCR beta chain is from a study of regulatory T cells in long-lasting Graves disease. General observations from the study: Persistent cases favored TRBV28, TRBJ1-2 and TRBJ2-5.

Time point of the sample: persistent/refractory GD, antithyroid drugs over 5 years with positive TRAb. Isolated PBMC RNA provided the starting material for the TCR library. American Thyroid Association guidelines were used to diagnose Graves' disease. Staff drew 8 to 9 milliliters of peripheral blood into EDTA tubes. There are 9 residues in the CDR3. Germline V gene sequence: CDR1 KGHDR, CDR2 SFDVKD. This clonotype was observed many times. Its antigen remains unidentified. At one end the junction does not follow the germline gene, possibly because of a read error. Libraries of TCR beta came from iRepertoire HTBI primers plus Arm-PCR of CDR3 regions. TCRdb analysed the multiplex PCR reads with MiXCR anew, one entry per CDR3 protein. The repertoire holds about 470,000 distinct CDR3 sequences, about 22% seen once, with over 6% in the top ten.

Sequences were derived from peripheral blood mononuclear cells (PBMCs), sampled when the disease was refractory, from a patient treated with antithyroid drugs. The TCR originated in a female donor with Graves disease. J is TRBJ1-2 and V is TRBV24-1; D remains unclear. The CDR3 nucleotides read TGTGCCACCAGTGTCCGGAGGATCTTC. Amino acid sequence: CATSVRRIF.